There are a few counts of the clone carrying this T cell receptor (beta chain). What it binds is unknown. The authors' processing: Each library had roughly 2 to 4 million CDR3 reads and about 100,000 to nearly 500,000 clonotypes. One entry per CDR3 protein results from TCRdb running MiXCR on the 5' RACE reads. TCRdb's processing, not the authors', yielded these V and J calls. The repertoire has 300,000 to 400,000 distinct CDR3 sequences, 25% to 35% of them found once; the top ten carry roughly 6.1%. This sample was included in a study of identical twins' blood T cells. With V trimmed by 5 bases and J by 9 bases, 16 bases remained unmatched. Germline-derived CDR1 and CDR2 are SGHAT and FQNNGV. The CDR3 sequence is 15 residues long. Whole-study findings and limits: Twin similarity might stem from environmental factors, not only genetics. Twins reportedly had markedly more similar V usage than unrelated donors, even among out-of-frame TCRbeta clonotypes.

The sequencing sample was made of PBMCs. The source is a woman aged 18-55 years in good health. The chain is built from TRBV11-2 and TRBJ2-7; 7 bases are a match to TRBD1. CDR3 coding DNA: TGTGCCAGCAGCACAACCGGGACAGTGGGGAATGTGCAGTACTTC. Translating gives CASSTTGTVGNVQYF.